This is a list of T cell receptor beta chains from one sample in a study of spatial heterogeneity in lung cancer. TCRdb recomputed calls from the 5' RACE reads with MiXCR, one row per CDR3 protein. Here the sample spans about 50,000 distinct CDR3 sequences, roughly 7.2% being singletons. The sequenced sample was PBMCs, obtained at surgery. The receptors shown here come from a female donor with early-stage non-small cell lung cancer. The CDR3 runs from the conserved cysteine through the conserved F or W. A D gene is named only where the DNA matches it firmly. Only part of the rows carry a size: once, few, many, or a class if the clone is expanded.

j_gene | abundance | d_gene | v_gene | CDR3aa | CDR3nt
TRBJ2-1 | many | TRBD2 | TRBV3-1 | CASSQGRSGGHLGQFF | TGTGCCAGCAGCCAAGGTCGGAGCGGGGGCCACCTGGGGCAGTTCTTC
TRBJ2-7 | - | - | TRBV10-3 | CASSPPGLWYEQYF | TGTGCCAGCAGCCCCCCAGGGTTATGGTACGAGCAGTACTTC
TRBJ2-3 | few | - | TRBV4-1 | CASSQPLMDTQYF | TGCGCCAGCAGCCAACCTTTGATGGATACGCAGTATTTT
TRBJ2-3 | few | - | TRBV9 | CASSVAFYSDTQYF | TGTGCCAGCAGCGTAGCATTCTACTCAGATACGCAGTATTTT
TRBJ1-4 | few | - | TRBV21-1 | CASSKGGTGRVPDEKLFF | TGTGCCAGCAGCAAGGGGGGGACAGGGCGTGTTCCGGATGAAAAACTGTTTTTT
TRBJ1-3 | few | - | TRBV12-3/TRBV12-4 | CASSLQGNSGNTIYF | TGTGCCAGCAGTTTACAGGGCAACTCTGGAAACACCATATATTTT
TRBJ2-7 | - | - | TRBV10-3 | CAISDGGAYEQYF | TGTGCCATCAGTGACGGCGGGGCCTACGAGCAGTACTTC
TRBJ2-6 | few | - | TRBV28 | CASSLLGRRGANVLTF | TGTGCCAGCAGTTTATTGGGGAGAAGAGGGGCCAACGTCCTGACTTTC
TRBJ1-5 | few | - | TRBV7-2 | CASSFRRDQPQHF | TGTGCCAGCAGCTTTAGGAGGGATCAGCCCCAGCATTTT
TRBJ1-4 | few | - | TRBV6-5 | CASSYTPTGIHEKLFF | TGTGCCAGCAGTTACACTCCCACCGGGATCCACGAAAAACTGTTTTTT
TRBJ2-7 | few | - | TRBV2 | CASSGDRSSSHF | TGTGCCAGCAGTGGAGACAGGTCCTCAAGTCACTTC
TRBJ2-1 | - | TRBD1 | TRBV6-6 | CASSYFQGARPNNEQFF | TGTGCCAGCAGTTACTTCCAGGGGGCGCGCCCTAACAATGAGCAGTTCTTC
TRBJ2-3 | - | - | TRBV5-6 | CASSLMVRGAPSTDTQYF | TGTGCCAGCAGCTTGATGGTTAGGGGGGCACCATCCACAGATACGCAGTATTTT
TRBJ1-5 | many | TRBD1 | TRBV4-2 | CASSPGTRTGFNQPQHF | TGTGCCAGCAGCCCCGGAACCCGGACAGGGTTCAACCAGCCCCAGCATTTT
TRBJ2-3 | - | TRBD2 | TRBV6-5 | CASSYSAGGPLSTQYF | TGTGCCAGCAGTTACTCAGCGGGGGGGCCGTTGAGTACGCAGTATTTT
TRBJ2-2 | few | TRBD1 | TRBV30 | CAWSGTVTGELFF | TGTGCCTGGAGCGGGACAGTCACCGGGGAGCTGTTTTTT
TRBJ1-1 | - | - | TRBV6-6 | CASSYGQILNTEAFF | TGTGCCAGCAGTTATGGGCAGATTTTGAACACTGAAGCTTTCTTT
TRBJ1-4 | - | - | TRBV7-9 | CASSFSGYEKLFF | TGTGCCAGCAGCTTTTCAGGGTATGAAAAACTGTTTTTT
TRBJ2-2 | many | - | TRBV4-1 | CASSWDSGNTGELFF | TGCGCCAGCAGTTGGGACTCGGGGAACACCGGGGAGCTGTTTTTT
TRBJ1-2 | - | TRBD1 | TRBV28 | CASSRPEGARGYTF | TGTGCCAGCAGTCGCCCAGAGGGGGCACGAGGCTACACCTTC
TRBJ2-5 | few | - | TRBV14 | CASSQSFGQETQYF | TGTGCCAGCAGCCAATCTTTTGGTCAAGAGACCCAGTACTTC
TRBJ1-1 | - | TRBD1 | TRBV20-1 | CSVETGSGMNTEAFF | TGCAGTGTCGAGACAGGGTCGGGGATGAACACTGAAGCTTTCTTT
TRBJ1-1 | many | - | TRBV27 | CASSFGGNKNTEAFF | TGTGCCAGCAGTTTCGGGGGGAATAAGAACACTGAAGCTTTCTTT
TRBJ2-2 | few | TRBD2 | TRBV6-1 | CASRLAGDTGELFF | TGTGCCAGCAGACTAGCGGGCGACACCGGGGAGCTGTTTTTT
TRBJ1-6 | many | - | TRBV3-1 | CASSQRPAGYNSPLHF | TGTGCCAGCAGCCAAAGGCCCGCGGGGTATAATTCACCCCTCCACTTT
TRBJ2-3 | - | - | TRBV6-6 | CASSRTADTQYF | TGTGCCAGCAGTAGGACCGCAGATACGCAGTATTTT
TRBJ1-2 | few | - | TRBV19 | CARSSGYTF | TGTGCCAGATCAAGTGGCTACACCTTC
TRBJ2-7 | - | - | TRBV7-2 | CASSLAPGSVEQYF | TGTGCCAGCAGCTTAGCACCAGGGTCGGTCGAGCAGTACTTC
TRBJ2-6 | many | - | TRBV14 | CASSQDRRFSGANVLTF | TGTGCCAGCAGCCAAGATCGACGGTTCTCTGGGGCCAACGTCCTGACTTTC
TRBJ2-1 | many | - | TRBV6-2/TRBV6-3 | CASSPSRGWGGKIHNEQFF | TGTGCCAGCAGTCCAAGTCGTGGGTGGGGGGGCAAAATACACAATGAGCAGTTCTTC
TRBJ2-1 | many | - | TRBV10-2 | CASSELGTNYNEQFF | TGCGCCAGCAGTGAGTTGGGGACGAACTACAATGAGCAGTTCTTC
TRBJ2-7 | - | TRBD2 | TRBV11-2 | CASSITSGGHSYEQYF | TGTGCCAGCAGCATCACTAGCGGGGGCCACTCCTACGAGCAGTACTTC
TRBJ1-1 | - | - | TRBV20-1 | CSAPWRREEAFF | TGCAGTGCCCCTTGGCGCAGGGAAGAAGCTTTCTTT
TRBJ1-2 | - | TRBD1 | TRBV10-3 | CAVNSGTEYGYTF | TGTGCCGTCAACTCAGGGACAGAGTATGGCTACACCTTC
TRBJ2-3 | many | - | TRBV5-1 | CASSYSPTGRGTDTQYF | TGCGCCAGCAGCTACTCACCGACAGGGAGGGGCACAGATACGCAGTATTTT
TRBJ1-3 | few | TRBD1 | TRBV20-1 | CSAPGTAGNTIYF | TGCAGTGCACCCGGGACAGCGGGAAACACCATATATTTT
TRBJ2-7 | many | - | TRBV27 | CASSSQGLYEQYF | TGTGCCAGCAGTTCCCAAGGTCTCTACGAGCAGTACTTC
TRBJ1-5 | many | - | TRBV20-1 | CSANKQGSNQPQHF | TGCAGTGCTAACAAACAGGGTTCCAATCAGCCCCAGCATTTT
TRBJ2-1 | many | - | TRBV5-6 | CASSLMMGNEQFF | TGTGCCAGCAGCTTAATGATGGGGAATGAGCAGTTCTTC
TRBJ2-7 | few | - | TRBV2 | CASSAPGPYYEQYF | TGTGCCAGCAGCGCGCCGGGACCATACTACGAGCAGTACTTC
TRBJ2-5 | many | - | TRBV10-3 | CAISARDQAQETQYF | TGTGCCATCAGTGCTCGTGACCAGGCACAAGAGACCCAGTACTTC
TRBJ2-3 | few | TRBD1 | TRBV11-2 | CASSQGAPWKYF | TGTGCCAGCAGCCAGGGGGCTCCGTGGAAGTATTTT
TRBJ1-2 | few | TRBD1 | TRBV20-1 | CSAKLTGALDYGYTF | TGCAGTGCTAAACTCACAGGGGCCCTTGACTATGGCTACACCTTC
TRBJ2-6 | - | - | TRBV7-8 | CASSLVQSGANVLTF | TGTGCCAGCAGCTTAGTACAATCGGGGGCCAACGTCCTGACTTTC
TRBJ1-5 | many | TRBD1 | TRBV6-2/TRBV6-3 | CASSLQGGQSNQPQHF | TGTGCCAGCAGTCTACAGGGGGGACAGAGCAATCAGCCCCAGCATTTT
TRBJ2-7 | - | - | TRBV5-1 | CASRSAGAYEQYF | TGCGCCAGCAGGTCTGCAGGGGCCTACGAGCAGTACTTC
TRBJ2-3 | many | - | TRBV7-9 | CASSLGETRGTDTQYF | TGTGCCAGCAGCTTAGGGGAGACTAGGGGCACAGATACGCAGTATTTT
TRBJ1-6 | few | - | TRBV6-2/TRBV6-3 | CASGWQNQSPLHF | TGTGCCAGCGGATGGCAGAATCAGTCACCCCTCCACTTT
TRBJ2-2 | many | TRBD1 | TRBV7-9 | CASTGTENTGELFF | TGTGCCAGCACCGGGACAGAGAACACCGGGGAGCTGTTTTTT
TRBJ1-1 | - | TRBD1 | TRBV19 | CASSIGAGGDTEAFF | TGTGCCAGTAGTATAGGCGCAGGGGGGGACACTGAAGCTTTCTTT
TRBJ1-5 | few | TRBD1 | TRBV6-2/TRBV6-3 | CASSLTGGAGQPQHF | TGTGCCAGCAGTTTGACAGGGGGCGCGGGTCAGCCCCAGCATTTT
TRBJ2-3 | many | - | TRBV20-1 | CSAEGLRGTDTQYF | TGCAGTGCCGAGGGCCTACGGGGCACAGATACGCAGTATTTT
TRBJ2-1 | many | - | TRBV7-2 | CASSSDRSSYNEQFF | TGTGCCAGCAGCTCCGACAGGAGCTCCTACAATGAGCAGTTCTTC